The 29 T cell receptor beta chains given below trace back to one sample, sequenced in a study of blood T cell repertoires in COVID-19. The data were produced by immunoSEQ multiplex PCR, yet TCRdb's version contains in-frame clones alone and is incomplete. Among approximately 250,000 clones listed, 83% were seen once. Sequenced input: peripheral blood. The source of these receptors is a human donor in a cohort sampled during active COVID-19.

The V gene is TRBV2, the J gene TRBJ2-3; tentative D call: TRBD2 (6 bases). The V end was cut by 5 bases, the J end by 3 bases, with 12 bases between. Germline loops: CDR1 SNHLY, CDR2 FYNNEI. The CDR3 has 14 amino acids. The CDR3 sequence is CASSSRLATDTQYF. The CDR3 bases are TGTGCCAGCAGTTCCCGGCTAGCGACAGATACGCAGTATTTT. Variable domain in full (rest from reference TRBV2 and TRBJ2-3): EPEVTQTPSHQVTQMGQEVILRCVPISNHLYFYWYRQILGQKVEFLVSFYNNEISEKSEIFDDQFSVERPDGSNFTLKIRSTKLEDSAMYFCASSSRLATDTQYFGPGTRLTVL.

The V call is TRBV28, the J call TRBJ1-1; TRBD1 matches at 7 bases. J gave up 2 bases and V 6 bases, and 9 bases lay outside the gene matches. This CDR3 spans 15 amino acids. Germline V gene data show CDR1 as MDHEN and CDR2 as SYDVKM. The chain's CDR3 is CASRLTGEANTEAFF. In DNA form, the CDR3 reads TGTGCCAGCAGGCTTACAGGGGAAGCAAACACTGAAGCTTTCTTT.

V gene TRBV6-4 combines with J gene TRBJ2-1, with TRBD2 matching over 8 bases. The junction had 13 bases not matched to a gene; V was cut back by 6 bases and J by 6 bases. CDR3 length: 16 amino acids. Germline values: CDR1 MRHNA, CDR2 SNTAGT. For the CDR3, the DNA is TGTGCCAGCAGCTTAGAGCGGGGGAATACGTTCAATGAGCAGTTCTTC. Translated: CASSLERGNTFNEQFF.

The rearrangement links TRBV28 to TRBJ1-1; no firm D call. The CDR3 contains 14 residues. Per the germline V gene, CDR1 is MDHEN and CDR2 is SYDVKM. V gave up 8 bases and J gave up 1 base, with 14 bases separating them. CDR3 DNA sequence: TGTGCCAGCCGGGAGGGCGGTACGAACACTGAAGCTTTCTTT. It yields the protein CASREGGTNTEAFF.

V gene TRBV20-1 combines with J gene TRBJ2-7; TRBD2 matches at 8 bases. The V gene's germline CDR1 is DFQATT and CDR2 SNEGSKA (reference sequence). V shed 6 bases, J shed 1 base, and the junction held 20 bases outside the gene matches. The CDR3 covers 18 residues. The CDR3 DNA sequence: TGCAGTGCCAGTGAGATTATTCCAGCGGGAGACCTATCCTACGAGCAGTACTTC. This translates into CSASEIIPAGDLSYEQYF.

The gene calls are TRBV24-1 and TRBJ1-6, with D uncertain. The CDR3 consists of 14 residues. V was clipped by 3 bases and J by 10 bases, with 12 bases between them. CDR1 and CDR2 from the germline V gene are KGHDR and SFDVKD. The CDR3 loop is CATSDAGSDSPLHF. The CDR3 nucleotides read TGTGCCACCAGTGATGCCGGGAGTGACTCACCCCTCCACTTT.

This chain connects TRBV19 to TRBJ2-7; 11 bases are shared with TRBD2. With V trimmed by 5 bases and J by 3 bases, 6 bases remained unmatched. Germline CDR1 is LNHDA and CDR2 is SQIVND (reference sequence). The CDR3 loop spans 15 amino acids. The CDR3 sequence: CASSPTSGSLYEQYF. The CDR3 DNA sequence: TGTGCCAGTAGTCCTACTAGCGGGAGTCTCTACGAGCAGTACTTC.

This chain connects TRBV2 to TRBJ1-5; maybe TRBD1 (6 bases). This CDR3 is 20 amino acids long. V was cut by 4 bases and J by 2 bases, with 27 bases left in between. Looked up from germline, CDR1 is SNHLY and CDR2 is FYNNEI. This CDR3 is CASSGRRGAMGSDGNQPQHF. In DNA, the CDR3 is TGTGCCAGCAGTGGAAGGCGGGGGGCAATGGGGAGTGATGGCAATCAGCCCCAGCATTTT.

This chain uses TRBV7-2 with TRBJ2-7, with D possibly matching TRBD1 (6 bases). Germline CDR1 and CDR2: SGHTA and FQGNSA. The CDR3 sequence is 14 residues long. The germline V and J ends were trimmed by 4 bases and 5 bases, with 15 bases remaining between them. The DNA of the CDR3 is TGTGCCAGCAGCTGGGGGACACGGGGAAACGAGCAGTACTTC. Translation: CASSWGTRGNEQYF.

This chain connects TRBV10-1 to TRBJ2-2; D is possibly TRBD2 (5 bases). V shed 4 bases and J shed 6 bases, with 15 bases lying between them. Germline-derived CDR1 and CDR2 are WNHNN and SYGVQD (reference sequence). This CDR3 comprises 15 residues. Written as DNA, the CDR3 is TGCGCCAGCAGTGCTGAGGGTCTGCGCCCCGGGGAGCTGTTTTTT. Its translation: CASSAEGLRPGELFF.

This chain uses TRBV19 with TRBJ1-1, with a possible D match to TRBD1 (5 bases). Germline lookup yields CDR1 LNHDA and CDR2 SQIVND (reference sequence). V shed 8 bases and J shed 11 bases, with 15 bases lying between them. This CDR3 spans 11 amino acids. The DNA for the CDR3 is TGTGCCAGTGGAAGTGGGGGGAAGGCTTTCTTT. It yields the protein CASGSGGKAFF.

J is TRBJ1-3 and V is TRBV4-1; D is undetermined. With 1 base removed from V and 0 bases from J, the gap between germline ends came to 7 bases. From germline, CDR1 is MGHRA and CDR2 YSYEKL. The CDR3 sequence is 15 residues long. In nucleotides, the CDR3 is TGCGCCAGCAGCCAAGCCTCGAGCTCTGGAAACACCATATATTTT. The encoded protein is CASSQASSSGNTIYF.

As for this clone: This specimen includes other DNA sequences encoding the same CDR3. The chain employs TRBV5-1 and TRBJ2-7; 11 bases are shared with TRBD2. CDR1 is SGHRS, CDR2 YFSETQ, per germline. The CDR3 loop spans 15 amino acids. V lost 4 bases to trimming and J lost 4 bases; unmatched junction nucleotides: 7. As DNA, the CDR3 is TGCGCCAGCAGCCAATTAGCGGGGGGGCAGTACGAGCAGTACTTC. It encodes CASSQLAGGQYEQYF.

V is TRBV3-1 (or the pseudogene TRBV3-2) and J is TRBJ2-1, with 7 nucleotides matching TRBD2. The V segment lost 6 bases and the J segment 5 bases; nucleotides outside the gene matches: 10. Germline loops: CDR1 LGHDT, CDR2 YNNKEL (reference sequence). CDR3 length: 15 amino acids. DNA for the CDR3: TGTGCCAGCAGACGAGGACTAGTTTCCGACAATGAGCAGTTCTTC. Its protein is CASRRGLVSDNEQFF.

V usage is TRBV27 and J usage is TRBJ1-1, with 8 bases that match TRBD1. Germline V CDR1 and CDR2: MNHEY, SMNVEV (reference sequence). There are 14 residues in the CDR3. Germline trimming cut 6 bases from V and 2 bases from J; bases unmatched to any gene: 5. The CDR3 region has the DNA TGTGCCAGCAGCCGGACAGGGCCAAACACTGAAGCTTTCTTT. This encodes CASSRTGPNTEAFF.

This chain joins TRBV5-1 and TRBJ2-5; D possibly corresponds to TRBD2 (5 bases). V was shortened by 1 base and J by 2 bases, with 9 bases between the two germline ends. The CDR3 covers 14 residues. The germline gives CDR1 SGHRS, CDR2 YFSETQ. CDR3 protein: CASSLLRRQETQYF. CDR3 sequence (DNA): TGCGCCAGCAGCTTGTTGAGGAGGCAAGAGACCCAGTACTTC.

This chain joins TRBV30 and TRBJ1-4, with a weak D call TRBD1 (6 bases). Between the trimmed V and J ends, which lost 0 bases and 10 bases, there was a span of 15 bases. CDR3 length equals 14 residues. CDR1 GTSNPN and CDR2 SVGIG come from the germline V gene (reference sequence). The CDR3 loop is CAWSVVTGLGKLFF. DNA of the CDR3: TGTGCCTGGAGTGTAGTGACAGGCCTGGGAAAACTGTTTTTT. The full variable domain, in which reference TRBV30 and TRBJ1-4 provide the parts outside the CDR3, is SQTIHQWPATLVQPVGSPLSLECTVEGTSNPNLYWYRQAAGRGLQLLFYSVGIGQISSEVPQNLSASRPQDRQFILSSKKLLLSDSGFYLCAWSVVTGLGKLFFGSGTQLSVL.

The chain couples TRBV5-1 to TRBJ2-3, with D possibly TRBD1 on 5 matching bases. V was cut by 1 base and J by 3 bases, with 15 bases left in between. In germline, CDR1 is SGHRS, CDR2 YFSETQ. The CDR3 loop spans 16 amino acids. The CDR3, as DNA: TGCGCCAGCAGCTTGCAGGGTTTGTCCTCGACAGATACGCAGTATTTT. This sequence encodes CASSLQGLSSTDTQYF. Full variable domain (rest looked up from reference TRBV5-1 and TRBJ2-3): KAGVTQTPRYLIKTRGQQVTLSCSPISGHRSVSWYQQTPGQGLQFLFEYFSETQRNKGNFPGRFSGRQFSNSRSEMNVSTLELGDSALYLCASSLQGLSSTDTQYFGPGTRLTVL.

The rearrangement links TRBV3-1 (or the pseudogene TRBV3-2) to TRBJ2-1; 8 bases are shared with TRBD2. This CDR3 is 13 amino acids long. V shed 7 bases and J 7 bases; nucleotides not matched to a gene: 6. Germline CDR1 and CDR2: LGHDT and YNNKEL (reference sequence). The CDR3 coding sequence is TGTGCCAGCAACCTAGCGGGTGGAAATGAGCAGTTCTTC. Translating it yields CASNLAGGNEQFF.

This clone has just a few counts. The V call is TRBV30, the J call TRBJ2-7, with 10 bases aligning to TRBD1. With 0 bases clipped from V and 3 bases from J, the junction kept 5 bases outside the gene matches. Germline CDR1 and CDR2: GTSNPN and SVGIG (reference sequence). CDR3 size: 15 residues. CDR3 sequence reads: CAWSVGDRGLYEQYF. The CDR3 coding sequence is TGTGCCTGGAGTGTAGGCGACAGGGGGCTCTACGAGCAGTACTTC. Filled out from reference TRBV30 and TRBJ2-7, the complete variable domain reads SQTIHQWPATLVQPVGSPLSLECTVEGTSNPNLYWYRQAAGRGLQLLFYSVGIGQISSEVPQNLSASRPQDRQFILSSKKLLLSDSGFYLCAWSVGDRGLYEQYFGPGTRLTVT.

Written as DNA, the CDR3 is TGTGCCAGCAGCGGAGGAGTACTTATAGCCAAAAACATTCAGTACTTC. The encoded protein is CASSGGVLIAKNIQYF. The chain combines TRBV5-6 with TRBJ2-4, with D perhaps matching TRBD2 (5 bases). Trimming took 4 bases from V and 0 from J, leaving 14 bases between them. Germline CDR1 reads SGHDT; CDR2 reads YYEEEE. The CDR3 loop spans 16 amino acids.

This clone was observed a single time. The CDR3 loop is CAWSGGPRRPQHF. Here the CDR3 DNA reads TGTGCCTGGAGTGGAGGTCCACGAAGGCCCCAGCATTTT. The chain employs TRBV30 and TRBJ1-5; D unclear. The CDR3 has 13 amino acids. V lost 1 base and J 9 bases, leaving 13 bases between the germline ends. Germline values: CDR1 GTSNPN, CDR2 SVGIG (reference sequence). The entire variable domain, with the rest obtained from reference TRBV30 and TRBJ1-5, is as follows: SQTIHQWPATLVQPVGSPLSLECTVEGTSNPNLYWYRQAAGRGLQLLFYSVGIGQISSEVPQNLSASRPQDRQFILSSKKLLLSDSGFYLCAWSGGPRRPQHFGDGTRLSIL.

CDR3 sequence reads: CASSPLVRRGNQPQHF. The CDR3 DNA is TGTGCCAGCAGTCCGTTGGTGAGGAGGGGCAATCAGCCCCAGCATTTT. The chain carries TRBV28 and TRBJ1-5; D unresolved. Germline V lookup: CDR1 MDHEN, CDR2 SYDVKM. This CDR3 is 16 amino acids long. Trimming took off 5 bases at V and 2 bases at J, with 16 bases between the two ends.

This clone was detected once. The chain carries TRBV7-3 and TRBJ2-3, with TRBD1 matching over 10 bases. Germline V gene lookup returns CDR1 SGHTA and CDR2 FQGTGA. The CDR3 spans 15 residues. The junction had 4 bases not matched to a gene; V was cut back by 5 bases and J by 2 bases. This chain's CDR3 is CASSTGQGDTDTQYF. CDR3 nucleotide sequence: TGTGCCAGCAGCACAGGACAGGGGGACACAGATACGCAGTATTTT.

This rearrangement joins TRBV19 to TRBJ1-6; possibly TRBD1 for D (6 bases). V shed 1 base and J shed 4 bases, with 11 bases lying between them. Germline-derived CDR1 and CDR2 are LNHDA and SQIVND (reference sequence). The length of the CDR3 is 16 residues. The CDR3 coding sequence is TGTGCCAGTAGTATAGGGGACAACATATATAATTCACCCCTCCACTTT. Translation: CASSIGDNIYNSPLHF.

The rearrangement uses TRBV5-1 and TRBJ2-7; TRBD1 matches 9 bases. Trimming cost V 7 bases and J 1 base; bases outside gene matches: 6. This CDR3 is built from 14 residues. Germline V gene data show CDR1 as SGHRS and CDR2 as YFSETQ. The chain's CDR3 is CASRTGVGSYEQYF. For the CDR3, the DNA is TGCGCCAGCCGGACAGGGGTAGGGTCCTACGAGCAGTACTTC.

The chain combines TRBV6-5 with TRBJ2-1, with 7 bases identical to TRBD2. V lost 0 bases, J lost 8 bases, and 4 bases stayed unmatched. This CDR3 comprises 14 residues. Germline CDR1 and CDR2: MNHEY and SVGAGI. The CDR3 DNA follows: TGTGCCAGCAGTTACTCGAGGGCGGGGGATGAGCAGTTCTTC. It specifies CASSYSRAGDEQFF.

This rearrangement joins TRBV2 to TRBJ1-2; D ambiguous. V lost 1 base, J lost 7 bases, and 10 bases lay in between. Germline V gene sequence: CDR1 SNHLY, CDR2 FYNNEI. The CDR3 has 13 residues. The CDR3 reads CASSEGRLLGYTF. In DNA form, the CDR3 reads TGTGCCAGCAGTGAAGGGCGGCTCCTTGGCTACACCTTC.

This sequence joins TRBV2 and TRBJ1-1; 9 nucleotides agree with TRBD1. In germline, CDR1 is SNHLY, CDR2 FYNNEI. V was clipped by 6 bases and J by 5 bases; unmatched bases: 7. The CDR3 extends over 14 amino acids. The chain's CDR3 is CASRVTGGGTEAFF. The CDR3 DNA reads TGTGCCAGCAGGGTGACAGGGGGTGGGACTGAAGCTTTCTTT.